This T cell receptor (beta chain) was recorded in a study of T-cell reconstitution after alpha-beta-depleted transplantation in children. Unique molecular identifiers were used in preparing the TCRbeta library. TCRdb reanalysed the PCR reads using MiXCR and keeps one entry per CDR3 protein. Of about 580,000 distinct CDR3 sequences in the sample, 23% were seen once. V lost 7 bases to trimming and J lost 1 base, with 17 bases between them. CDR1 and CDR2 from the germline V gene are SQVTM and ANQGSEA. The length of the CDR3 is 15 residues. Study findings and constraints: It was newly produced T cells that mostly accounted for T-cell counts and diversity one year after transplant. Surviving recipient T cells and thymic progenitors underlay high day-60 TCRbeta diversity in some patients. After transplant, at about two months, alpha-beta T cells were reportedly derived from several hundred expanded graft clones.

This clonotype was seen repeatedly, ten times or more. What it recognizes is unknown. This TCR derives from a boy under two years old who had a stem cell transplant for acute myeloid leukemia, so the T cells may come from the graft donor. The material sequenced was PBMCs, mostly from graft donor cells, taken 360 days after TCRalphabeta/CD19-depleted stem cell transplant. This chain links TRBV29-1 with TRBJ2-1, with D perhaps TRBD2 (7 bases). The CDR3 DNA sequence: TGCAGCGCCCCCTTGGCGGGGGCATCCTACAATGAGCAGTTCTTC. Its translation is CSAPLAGASYNEQFF.